Following are 23 T cell receptor beta chains from one sample sequenced in a study of T-cell reconstitution after alpha-beta-depleted transplantation in children. Unique molecular identifiers were built into the TCRbeta library. TCRdb passed the PCR reads through MiXCR, listing each CDR3 protein once. The profile shows around 680,000 distinct CDR3 sequences, around a sixth of them singletons. The source was PBMCs from the stem cell graft donor, collected from the stem cell graft. The receptors stem from a human donor who donated a stem cell graft to a child with acute myeloid leukemia.

Ten or more counts support this clonotype. The chain couples TRBV6-5 to TRBJ1-5; 7 bases map to TRBD1. The V gene end was trimmed by 4 bases and the J gene end by 7 bases; junction bases not matched to a gene: 7. Germline lookup yields CDR1 MNHEY and CDR2 SVGAGI. This CDR3 is built from 14 residues. CDR3 loop: CASSSAGGRQPQHF. In nucleotides, the CDR3 is TGTGCCAGCAGTTCGGCAGGGGGTCGGCAGCCCCAGCATTTT.

This clonotype was counted between two and nine times. This rearrangement joins TRBV7-2 to TRBJ1-4, with D tentatively TRBD1 (6 bases). Germline loops: CDR1 SGHTA, CDR2 FQGNSA. The germline V and J ends were trimmed by 3 bases and 13 bases, with 18 bases remaining between them. The CDR3 spans 14 residues. CDR3 nucleotides: TGTGCCAGCAGCTTCCGGGACACGGGAACAGGACTGTTTTTT. It codes for CASSFRDTGTGLFF.

The V and J genes are TRBV20-1 and TRBJ1-3; possibly TRBD1 for D (5 bases). V lost 0 bases to trimming and J lost 8 bases, with 17 bases between them. This CDR3 region has 15 residues. Germline CDR1 DFQATT, CDR2 SNEGSKA (reference sequence). The CDR3 bases are TGCAGTGCTAGAGATTCGAGGGGAAAGTTGGACACCATATATTTT. Protein product: CSARDSRGKLDTIYF.

The rearrangement uses TRBV6-5 and TRBJ2-3; tentatively, D is TRBD1 (5 bases). Germline CDR1 MNHEY, CDR2 SVGAGI. CDR3 length equals 14 residues. V was pared by 8 bases and J by 9 bases, with 21 bases between. CDR3 coding DNA: TGTGCCAGCCGGGCCTGGGGCGCGGATTCCACGCAGTATTTT. Residues: CASRAWGADSTQYF.

The chain carries TRBV25-1 and TRBJ1-4; no firm D call. The V end lost 2 bases, the J end lost 4 bases, and 8 bases lay between the germline ends. The CDR3 contains 14 residues. CDR1 and CDR2 (germline): MGHDK, SYGVNS. The chain's CDR3 is CASSEARFNEKLFF. In DNA form, the CDR3 reads TGTGCCAGCAGTGAAGCCAGGTTTAATGAAAAACTGTTTTTT.

This clonotype has a count of ten or more. This chain uses TRBV20-1 with TRBJ1-6; weak D call: TRBD1 (6 bases). The V end lost 1 base, the J end lost 6 bases, and 16 bases lay between the germline ends. Germline V CDR1 and CDR2: DFQATT, SNEGSKA (reference sequence). CDR3 length: 16 amino acids. CDR3 nucleotides: TGCAGTGCTAGAGTGGTGGGGGGGCAGGTTAATTCACCCCTCCACTTT. Translation: CSARVVGGQVNSPLHF.

The chain recombines TRBV11-2 with TRBJ2-2; D call uncertain. The CDR3 spans 15 residues. Germline values: CDR1 SGHAT, CDR2 FQNNGV. The ends were cut back, 3 bases at V and 2 bases at J, with 10 bases in the middle. CDR3 in amino acids: CASSFSQANTGELFF. CDR3 bases: TGTGCCAGCAGCTTCTCGCAGGCTAACACCGGGGAGCTGTTTTTT.

There are many counts of this clonotype. The V call is TRBV20-1, the J call TRBJ2-7; 8 nucleotides match TRBD1. From germline, CDR1 is DFQATT and CDR2 SNEGSKA (reference sequence). V was pared by 5 bases and J by 2 bases, with 5 bases of the junction left unmatched. The CDR3 has 13 residues. The chain's CDR3 is CSAPGTGTYEQYF. DNA for the CDR3: TGCAGTGCTCCCGGGACAGGAACCTACGAGCAGTACTTC.

The V and J genes are TRBV29-1 and TRBJ2-5; D gene unclear. Deletions cut 3 bases from V and 5 bases from J, with 4 bases between. CDR3 size: 10 residues. Germline-derived CDR1 and CDR2 are SQVTM and ANQGSEA. CDR3 sequence reads: CSVEVETQYF. CDR3 in DNA: TGCAGCGTTGAGGTGGAGACCCAGTACTTC.

This clonotype was found many times. The rearrangement uses TRBV20-1 and TRBJ2-1; 10 positions agree with TRBD2. V shed 1 base and J 9 bases; nucleotides not matched to a gene: 9. Germline CDR1 is DFQATT and CDR2 is SNEGSKA (reference sequence). The CDR3 length is 15 residues. CDR3 nucleotides: TGCAGTGCTAGAGTATTCAGCGGGGGGGCGGGTGAGCAGTTCTTC. Translated, it gives CSARVFSGGAGEQFF.

The chain carries TRBV29-1 and TRBJ1-5, with a weak D call TRBD1 (5 bases). The CDR3 sequence is 13 residues long. The germline V and J ends were trimmed by 7 bases and 6 bases, with 16 bases remaining between them. From germline, CDR1 is SQVTM and CDR2 ANQGSEA. The CDR3 DNA is TGCAGCGGCTCTCAGGGTCCCTCTCAGCCCCAGCATTTT. This sequence encodes CSGSQGPSQPQHF. The whole variable domain, filled in from reference TRBV29-1 and TRBJ1-5, reads SAVISQKPSRDICQRGTSLTIQCQVDSQVTMMFWYRQQPGQSLTLIATANQGSEATYESGFVIDKFPISRPNLTFSTLTVSNMSPEDSSIYLCSGSQGPSQPQHFGDGTRLSIL.

V usage is TRBV12-3 or TRBV12-4 and J usage is TRBJ1-2, with a weak D call TRBD1 (6 bases). The CDR3 covers 14 residues. V was cut by 6 bases and J by 4 bases, with 15 bases left in between. CDR3 nucleotides: TGTGCCAGCAGCCCTCTCGGGGGCAGCTATGGCTACACCTTC. Translating it yields CASSPLGGSYGYTF.

With regard to this clonotype: This may be a read error, as it is one base from a much larger clone. The DNA is left out, because the CDR3 cannot be placed on it with certainty; the CDR3 is given as TCRdb lists it. V is TRBV5-5 and J is TRBJ2-1; the table's TRBD1 call for D was not verified on the DNA. Germline V gives CDR1 SGHKS, CDR2 YYEKEE (reference sequence). The CDR3 has 14 amino acids, counting both end residues. The CDR3 region is CASSFGQGSDEHFF.

In this sample, this clonotype turned up many times. The CDR3 DNA sequence: TGCAGTGCTAGAGGGACTAGGCAAGAGACCCAGTACTTC. Translated: CSARGTRQETQYF. The V gene is TRBV20-1, the J gene TRBJ2-5, with 7 bases aligning to TRBD2. The CDR3 sequence is 13 residues long. The germline CDR1 and CDR2 sequences are DFQATT and SNEGSKA (reference sequence). Trimming removed 1 base from V and 2 bases from J; junction bases left unmatched: 1.

The chain combines TRBV7-8 with TRBJ2-3, with 7 bases aligning to TRBD1. The CDR3 sequence is 14 residues long. Germline CDR1 is SGHVS and CDR2 is FQNEAQ. V lost 4 bases, J lost 2 bases, and 3 bases stayed unmatched. The CDR3 spells CASSWDSDTDTQYF. Here the CDR3 DNA reads TGTGCCAGCAGCTGGGACAGCGACACAGATACGCAGTATTTT.

This clonotype appeared a few times. This chain links TRBV28 with TRBJ2-7; D is undetermined. V lost 3 bases to trimming and J lost 5 bases, with 14 bases between them. Germline CDR1 MDHEN, CDR2 SYDVKM. CDR3 length equals 14 residues. CDR3 residues: CASSFVGTGNEQYV. The CDR3 region has the DNA TGTGCCAGCAGTTTTGTAGGAACTGGGAACGAGCAGTACGTC.

This clonotype was detected only a few times. The chain is built from TRBV15 and TRBJ2-2; possibly TRBD1 for D (6 bases). The CDR3 sequence is 15 residues long. Between the trimmed V and J ends, which lost 0 bases and 5 bases, there was a span of 10 bases. The germline gives CDR1 LNHNV, CDR2 YYDKDF (reference sequence). CDR3 loop: CATSRDPRGTGELFF. CDR3 DNA: TGTGCCACCAGCAGAGATCCCAGGGGTACCGGGGAGCTGTTTTTT.

This clonotype was detected only a few times. This rearrangement joins TRBV21-1 to TRBJ2-1. TRBV21-1 is classified as a pseudogene. The CDR3 loop spans 15 amino acids. CDR3 residues: CASSKASSSYNEQFF. CDR3 bases: TGTGCCAGCAGCAAAGCTTCTAGCTCCTACAATGAGCAGTTCTTC.

This clonotype was picked up many times. The V call is TRBV10-3, the J call TRBJ2-7, with a possible D match to TRBD1 (6 bases). The V end was cut by 3 bases, the J end by 2 bases, with 14 bases between. CDR1 and CDR2 (germline): ENHRY, SYGVKD. This CDR3 is 15 amino acids long. The CDR3, as DNA: TGTGCCATCAGTGAAAGCCCCGGACAGACCTACGAGCAGTACTTC. Translation: CAISESPGQTYEQYF.

The sample holds a few counts of this clonotype. The rearrangement links TRBV6-1 to TRBJ2-5, with D tentatively TRBD1 (5 bases). This CDR3 region has 14 residues. Per the germline V gene, CDR1 is MNHNS and CDR2 is SASEGT. V lost 6 bases to trimming and J lost 2 bases, with 13 bases between them. CDR3 region: CASSPQDTQETQYF. The DNA of the CDR3 is TGTGCCAGCAGCCCCCAGGACACACAAGAGACCCAGTACTTC.

The chain uses TRBV7-2 and TRBJ2-2; 9 positions match TRBD1. J was trimmed by 3 bases and V by 3 bases; bases with no gene match: 5. In germline, CDR1 is SGHTA, CDR2 FQGNSA. This CDR3 has 16 residues. The CDR3 region has the DNA TGTGCCAGCAGCTTGCCCGGGACAGGGTACACCGGGGAGCTGTTTTTT. Translating it yields CASSLPGTGYTGELFF.

This clonotype has more than one count but fewer than ten. The chain links TRBV7-9 to TRBJ2-5; TRBD1 is a possible D gene (6 bases). Trimming took off 6 bases at V and 2 bases at J, with 13 bases between the two ends. Germline assignment: CDR1 SEHNR and CDR2 FQNEAQ (reference sequence). This CDR3 is 14 amino acids long. CDR3 loop: CASRQGSRQETQYF. CDR3 nucleotide sequence: TGTGCCAGCAGGCAGGGGAGCAGGCAAGAGACCCAGTACTTC.

This clonotype was found many times. At one of its ends the junction is not consistent with the germline gene, which may arise from a read error. The CDR3 coding sequence is TGTGCCAGCAGCCCTGAAGGGGGCAACACTGAAGCTTTCTTT. This sequence encodes CASSPEGGNTEAFF. This rearrangement joins TRBV5-1 to TRBJ1-1; 7 nucleotides line up with TRBD1. Looked up from germline, CDR1 is SGHRS and CDR2 is YFSETQ. CDR3 size: 14 residues.